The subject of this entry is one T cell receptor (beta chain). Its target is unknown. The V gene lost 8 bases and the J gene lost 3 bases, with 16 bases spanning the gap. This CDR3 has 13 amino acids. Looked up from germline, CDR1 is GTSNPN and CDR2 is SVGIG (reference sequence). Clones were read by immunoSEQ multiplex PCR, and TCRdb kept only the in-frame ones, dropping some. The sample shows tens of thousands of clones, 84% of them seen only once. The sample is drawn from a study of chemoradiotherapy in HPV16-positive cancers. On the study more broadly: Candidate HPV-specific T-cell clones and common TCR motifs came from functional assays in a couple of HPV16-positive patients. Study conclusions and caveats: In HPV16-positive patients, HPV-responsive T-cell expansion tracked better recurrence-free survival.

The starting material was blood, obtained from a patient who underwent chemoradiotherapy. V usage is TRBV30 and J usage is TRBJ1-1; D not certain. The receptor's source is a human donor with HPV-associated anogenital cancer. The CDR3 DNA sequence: TGTGCCGGTGCGGTCAGTGGCGACACTGAAGCTTTCTTT. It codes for CAGAVSGDTEAFF.